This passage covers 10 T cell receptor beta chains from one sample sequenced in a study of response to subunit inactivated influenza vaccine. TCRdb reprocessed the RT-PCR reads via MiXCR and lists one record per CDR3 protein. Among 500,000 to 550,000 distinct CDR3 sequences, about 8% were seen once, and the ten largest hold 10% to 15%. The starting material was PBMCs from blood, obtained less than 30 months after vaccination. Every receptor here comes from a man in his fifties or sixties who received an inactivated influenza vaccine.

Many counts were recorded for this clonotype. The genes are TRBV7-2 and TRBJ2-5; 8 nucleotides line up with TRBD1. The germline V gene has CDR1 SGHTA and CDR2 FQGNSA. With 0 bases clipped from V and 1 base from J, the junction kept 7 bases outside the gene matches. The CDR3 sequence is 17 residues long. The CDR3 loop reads CASSLARQGAFQETQYF. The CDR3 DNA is TGTGCCAGCAGCTTAGCAAGGCAGGGGGCCTTCCAAGAGACCCAGTACTTC. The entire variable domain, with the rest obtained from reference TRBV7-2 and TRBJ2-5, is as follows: GAGVSQSPSNKVTEKGKDVELRCDPISGHTALYWYRQSLGQGLEFLIYFQGNSAPDKSGLPSDRFSAERTGGSVSTLTIQRTQQEDSAVYLCASSLARQGAFQETQYFGPGTRLLVL.

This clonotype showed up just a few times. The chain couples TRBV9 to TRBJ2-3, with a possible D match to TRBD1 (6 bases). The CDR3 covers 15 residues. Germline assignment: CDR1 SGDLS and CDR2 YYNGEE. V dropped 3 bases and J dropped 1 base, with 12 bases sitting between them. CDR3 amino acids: CASSATGSRTDTQYF. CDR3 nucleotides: TGTGCCAGCAGCGCTACAGGGTCTCGCACAGATACGCAGTATTTT.

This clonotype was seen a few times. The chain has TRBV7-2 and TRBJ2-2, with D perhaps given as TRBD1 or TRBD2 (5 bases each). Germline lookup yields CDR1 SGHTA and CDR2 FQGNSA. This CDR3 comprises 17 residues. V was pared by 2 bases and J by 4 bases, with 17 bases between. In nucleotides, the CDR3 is TGTGCCAGCAGCTTAAGGGTGGGACGTGTAACCACCGGGGAGCTGTTTTTT. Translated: CASSLRVGRVTTGELFF.

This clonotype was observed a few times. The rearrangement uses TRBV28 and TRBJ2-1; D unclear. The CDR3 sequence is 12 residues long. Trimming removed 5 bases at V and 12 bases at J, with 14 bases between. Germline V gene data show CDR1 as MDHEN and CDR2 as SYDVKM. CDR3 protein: CASSQAPGLQFF. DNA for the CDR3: TGTGCCAGCAGTCAGGCCCCGGGCTTGCAGTTCTTC.

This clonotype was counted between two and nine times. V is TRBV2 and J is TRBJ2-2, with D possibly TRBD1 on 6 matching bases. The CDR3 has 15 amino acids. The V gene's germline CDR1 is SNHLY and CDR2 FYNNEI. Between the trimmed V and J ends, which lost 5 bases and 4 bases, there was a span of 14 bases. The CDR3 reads CASSYRTDSTGELFF. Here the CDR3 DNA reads TGTGCCAGCAGTTATAGGACAGATTCCACCGGGGAGCTGTTTTTT.

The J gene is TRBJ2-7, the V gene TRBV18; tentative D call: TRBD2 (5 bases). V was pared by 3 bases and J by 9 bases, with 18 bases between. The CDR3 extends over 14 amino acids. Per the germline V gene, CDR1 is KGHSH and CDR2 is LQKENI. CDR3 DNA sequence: TGTGCCAGCTCACCGGGTAAGGACGGGAAGGGGCAGTACTTC. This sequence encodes CASSPGKDGKGQYF.

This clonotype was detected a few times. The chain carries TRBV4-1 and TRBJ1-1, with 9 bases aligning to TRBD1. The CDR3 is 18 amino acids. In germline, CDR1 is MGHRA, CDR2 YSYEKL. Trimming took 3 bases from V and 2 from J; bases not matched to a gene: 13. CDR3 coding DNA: TGCGCCAGCAGCCAGTACAGGGGGCCTTTACCAAGAAACACTGAAGCTTTCTTT. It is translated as CASSQYRGPLPRNTEAFF.

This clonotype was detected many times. Written as DNA, the CDR3 is TGTGCCAGCAGTTTATTGGGGGGGTATTCGGAGACCCAGTACTTC. As protein: CASSLLGGYSETQYF. The V call is TRBV12-3 or TRBV12-4, the J call TRBJ2-5; 7 nucleotides align to TRBD2. CDR3 length: 15 amino acids. Losses at the gene ends were 2 bases for V and 5 bases for J; bases not matched to a gene: 8.

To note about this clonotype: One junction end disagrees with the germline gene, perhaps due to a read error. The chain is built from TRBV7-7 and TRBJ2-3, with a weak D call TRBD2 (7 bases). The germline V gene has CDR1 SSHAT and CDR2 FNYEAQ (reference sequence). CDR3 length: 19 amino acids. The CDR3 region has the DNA TGTGCTAGCAGCTTATTACGTCCGGCTGAAGGGGGGGGAGCAGATACGCAGTATTTT. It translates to CASSLLRPAEGGGADTQYF.

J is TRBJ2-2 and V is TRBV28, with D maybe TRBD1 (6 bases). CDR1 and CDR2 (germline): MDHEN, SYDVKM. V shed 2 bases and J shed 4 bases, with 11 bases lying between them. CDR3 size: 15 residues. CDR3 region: CASSLRTGLTGELFF. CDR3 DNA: TGTGCCAGCAGTTTAAGAACAGGGCTCACCGGGGAGCTGTTTTTT.